The rows below give T cell receptor beta chains drawn from one sample of a study of cytomegalovirus exposure and HLA in healthy donors. TCRdb keeps only in-frame clones here, not all; method: immunoSEQ multiplex PCR. The sample holds under 150,000 clones, 60% to 85% seen once. The source material was PBMCs. All receptors derive from a man younger than 45 in good health and CMV-seronegative. The CDR3 runs from the conserved cysteine through the conserved F or W. A D gene is named only where the DNA matches it firmly. Only part of the rows carry a size: once, few, many, or a class if the clone is expanded.

abundance | j_gene | d_gene | v_gene | CDR3aa | CDR3nt
. | TRBJ1-5 | TRBD1 | TRBV6-5 | CASSDRGQNQPQHF | TGTGCCAGCAGTGACAGGGGGCAGAATCAGCCCCAGCATTTT
. | TRBJ2-2 | TRBD2 | TRBV5-4 | CASSSIIAGQNTGELFF | TGTGCCAGCAGCTCAATAATAGCGGGACAGAACACCGGGGAGCTGTTTTTT
. | TRBJ2-6 | . | TRBV5-1 | CASSSPESSGANVLTF | TGCGCCAGCAGCTCACCAGAAAGCTCTGGGGCCAACGTCCTGACTTTC
. | TRBJ1-1 | . | TRBV2 | CASSGEGQTEAFF | TGTGCCAGCAGTGGTGAGGGCCAGACTGAAGCTTTCTTT
. | TRBJ2-7 | . | TRBV7-8 | CASSLYRPYEQYF | TGTGCCAGCAGCTTATACAGGCCTTACGAGCAGTACTTC
. | TRBJ2-1 | . | TRBV2 | CASSGSSWGGSTFF | TGTGCCAGCAGTGGCTCTTCATGGGGGGGCTCCACGTTCTTC
few | TRBJ2-3 | . | TRBV27 | CASGRYDDTQYF | TGTGCCAGCGGGCGATACGATGATACGCAGTATTTT
. | TRBJ2-3 | . | TRBV28 | CASSNPGLSTDTQYF | TGTGCCAGCAGCAACCCGGGACTGAGCACAGATACGCAGTATTTT
. | TRBJ2-6 | TRBD1 | TRBV5-1 | CASSRDSNSGANVLTF | TGCGCCAGCAGCCGGGACAGCAACTCTGGGGCCAACGTCCTGACTTTC
once | TRBJ1-3 | . | TRBV30 | CAWSVGQGNTIYF | TGTGCCTGGAGTGTGGGGCAAGGAAACACCATATATTTT
. | TRBJ1-1 | . | TRBV7-9 | CASTIPRGLANTEAFF | TGTGCCAGCACCATACCTCGAGGGTTGGCGAACACTGAAGCTTTCTTT
once | TRBJ1-3 | . | TRBV28 | CASSLQGTVSGNTIYF | TGTGCCAGCAGTTTACAGGGCACCGTCTCTGGAAACACCATATATTTT
few | TRBJ1-2 | . | TRBV28 | CASSTGGRNGYTF | TGTGCCAGCAGTACGGGGGGAAGAAATGGCTACACCTTC
. | TRBJ2-2 | TRBD2 | TRBV30 | CAWGLGLGIAGELFF | TGTGCCTGGGGACTAGGATTAGGAATAGCCGGGGAGCTGTTTTTT
. | TRBJ2-7 | TRBD1 | TRBV18 | CASSGDRELYEQYF | TGTGCCAGCTCAGGGGACAGGGAGCTCTACGAGCAGTACTTC
. | TRBJ2-3 | . | TRBV10-1 | CASSELSSVSQDTQYF | TGCGCCAGCAGTGAGCTGTCTAGCGTAAGTCAAGATACGCAGTACTTT